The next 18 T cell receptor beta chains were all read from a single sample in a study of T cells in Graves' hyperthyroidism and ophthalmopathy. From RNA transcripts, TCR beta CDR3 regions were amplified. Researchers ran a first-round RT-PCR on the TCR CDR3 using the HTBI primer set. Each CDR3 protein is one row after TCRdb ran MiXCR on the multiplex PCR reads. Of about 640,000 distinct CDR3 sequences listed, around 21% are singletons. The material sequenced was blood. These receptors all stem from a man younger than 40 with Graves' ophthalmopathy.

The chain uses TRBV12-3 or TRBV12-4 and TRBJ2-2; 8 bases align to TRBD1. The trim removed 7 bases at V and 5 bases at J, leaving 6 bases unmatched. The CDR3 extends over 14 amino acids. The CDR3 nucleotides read TGTGCCAGCAAAGGACAGGGAGATACCGGGGAGCTGTTTTTT. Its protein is CASKGQGDTGELFF.

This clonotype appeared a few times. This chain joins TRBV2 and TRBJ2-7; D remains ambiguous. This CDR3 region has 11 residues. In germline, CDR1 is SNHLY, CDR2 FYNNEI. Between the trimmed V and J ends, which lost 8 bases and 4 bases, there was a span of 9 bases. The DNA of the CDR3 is TGTGCCAGCTATTTTAATTACGAGCAGTACTTC. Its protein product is CASYFNYEQYF.

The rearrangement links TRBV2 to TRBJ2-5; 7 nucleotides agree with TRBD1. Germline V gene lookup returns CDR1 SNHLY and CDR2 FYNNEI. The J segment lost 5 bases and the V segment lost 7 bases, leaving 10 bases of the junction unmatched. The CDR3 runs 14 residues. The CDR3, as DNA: TGTGCCAGCACCTGGGTACAGGGGTTTGAGACCCAGTACTTC. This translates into CASTWVQGFETQYF.

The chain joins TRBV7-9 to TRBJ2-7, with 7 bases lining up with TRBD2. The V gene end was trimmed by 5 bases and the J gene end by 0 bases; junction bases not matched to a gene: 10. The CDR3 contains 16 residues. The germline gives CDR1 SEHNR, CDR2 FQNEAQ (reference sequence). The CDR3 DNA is TGTGCCAGCAGCCCAAAGGCAGGGAGGGGCTCCTACGAGCAGTACTTC. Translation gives CASSPKAGRGSYEQYF.

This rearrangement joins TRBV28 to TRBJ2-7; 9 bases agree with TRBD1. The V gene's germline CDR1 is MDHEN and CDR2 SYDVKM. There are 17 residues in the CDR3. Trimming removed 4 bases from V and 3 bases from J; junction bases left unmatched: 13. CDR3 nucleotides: TGTGCCAGCAGTTCAGGGGTACAGGGGGCGTTGCTCTACGAGCAGTACTTC. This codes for CASSSGVQGALLYEQYF.

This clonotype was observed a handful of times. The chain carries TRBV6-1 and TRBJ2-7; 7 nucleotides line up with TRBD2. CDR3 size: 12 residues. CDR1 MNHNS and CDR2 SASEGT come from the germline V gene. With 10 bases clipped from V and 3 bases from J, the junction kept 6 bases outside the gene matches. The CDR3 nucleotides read TGTGCCACTGGGCCGGGGGGCTACGAGCAGTACTTC. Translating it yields CATGPGGYEQYF.

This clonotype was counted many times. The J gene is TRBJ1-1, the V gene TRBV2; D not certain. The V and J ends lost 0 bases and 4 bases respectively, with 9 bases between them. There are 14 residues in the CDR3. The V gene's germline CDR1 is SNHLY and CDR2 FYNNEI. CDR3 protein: CASSEAPVFTEAFF. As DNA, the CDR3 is TGTGCCAGCAGTGAAGCGCCGGTTTTCACTGAAGCTTTCTTT.

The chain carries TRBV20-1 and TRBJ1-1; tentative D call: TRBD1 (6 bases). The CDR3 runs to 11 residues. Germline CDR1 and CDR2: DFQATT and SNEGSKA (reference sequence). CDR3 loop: CSDSGVAEAFF. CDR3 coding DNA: TGCAGCGACTCAGGGGTGGCTGAAGCTTTCTTT.

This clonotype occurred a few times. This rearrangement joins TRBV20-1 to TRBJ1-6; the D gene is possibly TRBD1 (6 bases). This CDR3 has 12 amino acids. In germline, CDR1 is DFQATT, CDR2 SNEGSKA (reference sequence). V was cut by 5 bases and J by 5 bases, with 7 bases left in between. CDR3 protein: CSARDNNSPLHF. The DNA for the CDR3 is TGCAGTGCTCGGGACAATAATTCACCCCTCCACTTT.

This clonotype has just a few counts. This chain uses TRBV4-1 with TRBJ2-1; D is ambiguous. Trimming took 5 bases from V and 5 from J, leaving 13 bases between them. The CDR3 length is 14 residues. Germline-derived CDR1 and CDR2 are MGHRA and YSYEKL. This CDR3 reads CASSARLSNNEQFF. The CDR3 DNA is TGCGCCAGCAGCGCCCGACTGAGTAACAATGAGCAGTTCTTC.

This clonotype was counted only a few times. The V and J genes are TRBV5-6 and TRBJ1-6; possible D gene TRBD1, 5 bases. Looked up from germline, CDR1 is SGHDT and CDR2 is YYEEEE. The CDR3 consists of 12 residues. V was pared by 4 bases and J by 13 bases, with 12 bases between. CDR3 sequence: CASSPLGGPLHF. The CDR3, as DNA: TGTGCCAGCAGCCCGTTGGGGGGTCCCCTCCACTTT.

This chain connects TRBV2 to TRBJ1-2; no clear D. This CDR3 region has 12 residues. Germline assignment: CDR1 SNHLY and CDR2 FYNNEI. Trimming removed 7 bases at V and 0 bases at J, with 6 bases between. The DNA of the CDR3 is TGTGCCAGCACTTCAACTAACTATGGCTACACCTTC. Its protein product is CASTSTNYGYTF. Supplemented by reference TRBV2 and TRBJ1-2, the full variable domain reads EPEVTQTPSHQVTQMGQEVILRCVPISNHLYFYWYRQILGQKVEFLVSFYNNEISEKSEIFDDQFSVERPDGSNFTLKIRSTKLEDSAMYFCASTSTNYGYTFGSGTRLTVV.

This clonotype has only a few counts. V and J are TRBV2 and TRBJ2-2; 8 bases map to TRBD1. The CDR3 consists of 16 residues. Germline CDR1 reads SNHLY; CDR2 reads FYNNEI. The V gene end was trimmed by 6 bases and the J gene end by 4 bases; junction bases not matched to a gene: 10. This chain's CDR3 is CASSVEAGGSTGELFF. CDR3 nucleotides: TGTGCCAGCAGCGTCGAGGCAGGGGGCAGCACCGGGGAGCTGTTTTTT. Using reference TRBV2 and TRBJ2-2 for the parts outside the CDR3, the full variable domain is EPEVTQTPSHQVTQMGQEVILRCVPISNHLYFYWYRQILGQKVEFLVSFYNNEISEKSEIFDDQFSVERPDGSNFTLKIRSTKLEDSAMYFCASSVEAGGSTGELFFGEGSRLTVL.

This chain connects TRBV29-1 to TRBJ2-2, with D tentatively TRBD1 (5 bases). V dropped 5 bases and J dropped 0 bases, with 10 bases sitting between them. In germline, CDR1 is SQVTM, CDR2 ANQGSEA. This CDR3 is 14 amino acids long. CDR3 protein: CSVSRETNTGELFF. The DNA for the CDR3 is TGCAGCGTTTCCAGGGAAACGAACACCGGGGAGCTGTTTTTT.

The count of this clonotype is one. CDR3 bases: TGTGCCAGCAGCGCGTTATCTCGGGAGCAAACAGATACGCAGTATTTT. It yields the protein CASSALSREQTDTQYF. V and J are TRBV9 and TRBJ2-3, with TRBD2 as a possible D gene (6 bases). The CDR3 runs 16 residues. V lost 3 bases and J 3 bases, leaving 17 bases between the germline ends. Per the germline V gene, CDR1 is SGDLS and CDR2 is YYNGEE.

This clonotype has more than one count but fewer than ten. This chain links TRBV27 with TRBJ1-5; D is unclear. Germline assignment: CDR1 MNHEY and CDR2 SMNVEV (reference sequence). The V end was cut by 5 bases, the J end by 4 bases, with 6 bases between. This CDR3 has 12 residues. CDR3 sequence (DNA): TGTGCCAGCAGTACTACTAATCAGCCCCAGCATTTT. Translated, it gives CASSTTNQPQHF.

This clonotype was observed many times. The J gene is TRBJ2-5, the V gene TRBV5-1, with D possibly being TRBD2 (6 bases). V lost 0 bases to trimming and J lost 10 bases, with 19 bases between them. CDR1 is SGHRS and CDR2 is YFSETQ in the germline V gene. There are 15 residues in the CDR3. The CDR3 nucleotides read TGCGCCAGCAGCTTGGCCAGCCTCCGACAAGCGGGCCAGTACTTC. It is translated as CASSLASLRQAGQYF.

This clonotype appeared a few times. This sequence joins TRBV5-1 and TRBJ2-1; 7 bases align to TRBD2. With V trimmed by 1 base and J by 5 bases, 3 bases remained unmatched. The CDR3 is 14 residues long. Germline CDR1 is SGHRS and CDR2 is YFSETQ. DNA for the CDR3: TGCGCCAGCAGCTTGAAGCGGGAAAACAATGAGCAGTTCTTC. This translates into CASSLKRENNEQFF.